The clone carrying this TCR beta chain showed up just a few times. The PCR contained 60 Vbeta and 13 Jbeta primers. Sequenced by immunoSEQ multiplex PCR; TCRdb stores in-frame clones only, minus some. The sample holds about 89,000 clones, around a tenth seen once. V dropped 0 bases and J dropped 0; count of bases not matched to a gene: 4. The CDR3 is 16 amino acids. In germline, CDR1 is MGHRA, CDR2 YSYEKL. This entry belongs to a study of cytomegalovirus exposure and HLA in healthy donors. The sample taken for sequencing was PBMCs. The V gene is TRBV4-1, the J gene TRBJ1-2, with 7 bases fitting TRBD1. This TCR came from a man aged 45-65 years in good health and CMV-seropositive. In DNA form, the CDR3 reads TGCGCCAGCAGCCAAGATTTCGGACAGGCTAACTATGGCTACACCTTC. Protein product: CASSQDFGQANYGYTF.